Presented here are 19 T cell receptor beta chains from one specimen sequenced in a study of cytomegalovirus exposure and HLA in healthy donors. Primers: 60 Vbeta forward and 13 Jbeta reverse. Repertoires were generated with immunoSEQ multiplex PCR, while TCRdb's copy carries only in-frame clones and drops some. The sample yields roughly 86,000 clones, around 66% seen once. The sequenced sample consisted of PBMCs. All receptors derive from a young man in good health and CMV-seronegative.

The CDR3 loop reads CASSLRRGLGPGEQFF. The DNA of the CDR3 is TGTGCCAGTAGCCTCAGGAGGGGACTAGGACCGGGAGAGCAGTTCTTC. The J gene is TRBJ2-1, the V gene TRBV19; 8 nucleotides line up with TRBD2. CDR1 is LNHDA and CDR2 is SQIVND in the germline V gene (reference sequence). With V trimmed by 6 bases and J by 10 bases, 17 bases remained unmatched. CDR3 size: 16 residues.

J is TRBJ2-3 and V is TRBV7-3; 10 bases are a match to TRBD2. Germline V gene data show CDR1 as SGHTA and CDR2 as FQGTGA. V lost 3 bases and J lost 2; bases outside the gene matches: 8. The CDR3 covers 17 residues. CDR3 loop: CASSLRTSGRDTDTQYF. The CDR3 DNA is TGTGCCAGCAGCTTGAGGACTAGCGGTAGGGACACAGATACGCAGTATTTT.

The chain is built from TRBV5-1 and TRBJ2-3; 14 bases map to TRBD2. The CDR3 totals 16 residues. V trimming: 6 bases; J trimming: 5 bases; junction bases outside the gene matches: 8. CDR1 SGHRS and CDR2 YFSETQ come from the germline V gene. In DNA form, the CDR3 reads TGCGCCAGCACCGTCGGGACTAGCGGGGGCATAGATACGCAGTATTTT. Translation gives CASTVGTSGGIDTQYF.

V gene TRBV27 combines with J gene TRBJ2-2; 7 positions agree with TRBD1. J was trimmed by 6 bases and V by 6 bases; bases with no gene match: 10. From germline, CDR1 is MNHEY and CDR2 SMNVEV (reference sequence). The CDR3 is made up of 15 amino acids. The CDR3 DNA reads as TGTGCCAGCAGCTCGGGACAGCTGTGGGCCGGGGAGCTGTTTTTT. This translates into CASSSGQLWAGELFF.

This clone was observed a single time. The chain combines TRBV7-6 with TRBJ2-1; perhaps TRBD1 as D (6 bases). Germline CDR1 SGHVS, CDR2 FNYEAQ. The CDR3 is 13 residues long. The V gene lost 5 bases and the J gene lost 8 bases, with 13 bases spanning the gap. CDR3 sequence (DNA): TGTGCCAGCAGCACTACAGGGTTCGATGAGCAGTTCTTC. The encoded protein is CASSTTGFDEQFF.

The CDR3 here is CASSLSGIADTQYF. The CDR3 DNA is TGTGCCAGCAGCTTATCGGGAATCGCAGATACGCAGTATTTT. This chain links TRBV7-2 with TRBJ2-3, with a possible D match to TRBD2 (5 bases). Trimming stripped 2 bases from V and 4 bases from J, with 10 bases between. This CDR3 spans 14 amino acids. The germline gives CDR1 SGHTA, CDR2 FQGNSA.

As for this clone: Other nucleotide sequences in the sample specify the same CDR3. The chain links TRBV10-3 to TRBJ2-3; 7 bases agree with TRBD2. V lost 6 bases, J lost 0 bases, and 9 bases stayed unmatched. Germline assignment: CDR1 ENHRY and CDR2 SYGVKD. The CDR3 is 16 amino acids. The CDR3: CAIRDNGGTSTDTQYF. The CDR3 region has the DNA TGTGCCATCAGGGACAACGGGGGGACCAGCACAGATACGCAGTATTTT.

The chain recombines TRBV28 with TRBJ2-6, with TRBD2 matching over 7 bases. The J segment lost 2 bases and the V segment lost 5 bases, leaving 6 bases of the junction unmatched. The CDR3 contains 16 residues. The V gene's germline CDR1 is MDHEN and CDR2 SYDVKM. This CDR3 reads CASSVVGGAGANVLTF. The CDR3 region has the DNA TGTGCCAGCAGTGTGGTTGGGGGGGCTGGGGCCAACGTCCTGACTTTC. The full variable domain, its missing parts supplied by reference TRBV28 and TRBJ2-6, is DVKVTQSSRYLVKRTGEKVFLECVQDMDHENMFWYRQDPGLGLRLIYFSYDVKMKEKGDIPEGYSVSREKKERFSLILESASTNQTSMYLCASSVVGGAGANVLTFGAGSRLTVL.

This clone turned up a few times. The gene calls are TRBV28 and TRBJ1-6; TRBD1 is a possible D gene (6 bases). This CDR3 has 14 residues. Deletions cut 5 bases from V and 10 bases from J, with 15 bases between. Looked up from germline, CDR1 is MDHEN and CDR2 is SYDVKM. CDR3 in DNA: TGTGCCAGCAGTAGGGGGGGCGTCGGGTCACCCCTCCACTTT. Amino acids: CASSRGGVGSPLHF.

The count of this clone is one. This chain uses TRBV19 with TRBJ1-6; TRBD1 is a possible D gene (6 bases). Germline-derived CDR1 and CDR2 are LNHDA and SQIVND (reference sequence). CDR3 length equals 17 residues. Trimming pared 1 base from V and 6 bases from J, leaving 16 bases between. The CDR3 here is CASSIGIQGVRNSPLHF. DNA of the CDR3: TGTGCCAGTAGTATAGGAATACAGGGTGTGCGTAATTCACCCCTCCACTTT.

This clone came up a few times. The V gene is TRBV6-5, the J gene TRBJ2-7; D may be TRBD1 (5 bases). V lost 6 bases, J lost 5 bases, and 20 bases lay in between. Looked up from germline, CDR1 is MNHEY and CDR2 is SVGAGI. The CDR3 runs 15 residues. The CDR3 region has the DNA TGTGCCAGCAGCTACGCCCCACAGGTTGGAAACGAGCAGTACTTC. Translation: CASSYAPQVGNEQYF.

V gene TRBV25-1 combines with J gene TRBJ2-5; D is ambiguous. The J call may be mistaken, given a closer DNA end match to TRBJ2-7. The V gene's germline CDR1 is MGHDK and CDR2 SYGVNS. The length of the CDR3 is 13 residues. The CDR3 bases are TGTGCCAGCAGTGAATTAATCGTGAACGAGCAGTACTTC. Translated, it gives CASSELIVNEQYF.

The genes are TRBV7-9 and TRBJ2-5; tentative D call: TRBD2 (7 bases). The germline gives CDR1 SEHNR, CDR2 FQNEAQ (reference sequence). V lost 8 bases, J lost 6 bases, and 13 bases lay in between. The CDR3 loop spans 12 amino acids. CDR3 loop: CASGGGPKTQYF. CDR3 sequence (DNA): TGTGCCAGCGGGGGGGGGCCCAAGACCCAGTACTTC.

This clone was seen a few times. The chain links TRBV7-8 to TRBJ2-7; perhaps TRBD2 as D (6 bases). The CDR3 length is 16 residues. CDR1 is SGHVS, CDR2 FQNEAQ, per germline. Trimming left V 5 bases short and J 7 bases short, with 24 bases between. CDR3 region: CASSAVSGRDSGEQYF. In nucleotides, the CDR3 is TGTGCCAGCAGCGCCGTTTCCGGGCGGGACTCGGGAGAGCAGTACTTC.

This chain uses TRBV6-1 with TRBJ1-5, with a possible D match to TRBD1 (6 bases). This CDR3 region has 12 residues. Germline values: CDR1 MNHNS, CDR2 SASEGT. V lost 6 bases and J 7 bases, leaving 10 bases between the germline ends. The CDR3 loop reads CASRVQGQPQHF. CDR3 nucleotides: TGTGCCAGCAGGGTACAGGGACAGCCCCAGCATTTT.

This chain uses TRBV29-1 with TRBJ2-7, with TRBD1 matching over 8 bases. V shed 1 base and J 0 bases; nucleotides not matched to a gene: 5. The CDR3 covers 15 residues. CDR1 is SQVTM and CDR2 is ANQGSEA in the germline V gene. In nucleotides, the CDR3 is TGCAGCGTTGAAGGGCGACAGGGGAGCTCCTACGAGCAGTACTTC. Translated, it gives CSVEGRQGSSYEQYF.

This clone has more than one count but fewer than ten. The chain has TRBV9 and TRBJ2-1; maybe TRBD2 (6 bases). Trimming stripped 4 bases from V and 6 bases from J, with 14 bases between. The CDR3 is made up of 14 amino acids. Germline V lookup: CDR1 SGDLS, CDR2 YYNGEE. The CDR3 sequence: CASSLGTPLNEQFF. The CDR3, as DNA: TGTGCCAGCAGCTTAGGGACTCCCCTCAATGAGCAGTTCTTC.

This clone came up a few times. The CDR3 spells CASSTRTGAYEQYF. In nucleotides, the CDR3 is TGTGCCAGCAGCACCCGGACAGGCGCCTACGAGCAGTACTTC. The chain employs TRBV7-9 and TRBJ2-7, with 7 positions matching TRBD1. The CDR3 is made up of 14 amino acids. Germline V gives CDR1 SEHNR, CDR2 FQNEAQ (reference sequence). V was pared by 5 bases and J by 2 bases, with 6 bases of the junction left unmatched.

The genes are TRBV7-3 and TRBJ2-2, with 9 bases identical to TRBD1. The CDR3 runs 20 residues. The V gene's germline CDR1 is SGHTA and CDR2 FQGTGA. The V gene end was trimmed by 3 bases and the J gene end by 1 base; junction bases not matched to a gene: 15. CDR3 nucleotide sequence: TGTGCCAGCAGCTTGGGCCCAGGGGGACAGGGTGCGGGGAACACCGGGGAGCTGTTTTTT. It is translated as CASSLGPGGQGAGNTGELFF.